These 8 T cell receptor beta chains share one sample of origin, sequenced in a study of blood T cell repertoires in COVID-19. Clones were read by immunoSEQ multiplex PCR, and TCRdb kept only the in-frame ones, dropping some. The sample gives 85,000 to 120,000 clones, around 90% of which show up once; roughly 2.1% is in the top ten. Sequencing was performed on peripheral blood. Every receptor here comes from a woman between 45 and 65 years old with COVID-19, enrolled during active disease.

This chain joins TRBV6-5 and TRBJ2-7; TRBD1 aligns across 9 bases. Germline V gene data show CDR1 as MNHEY and CDR2 as SVGAGI. This CDR3 region has 14 residues. With V trimmed by 7 bases and J by 2 bases, 6 bases remained unmatched. As DNA, the CDR3 is TGTGCCAGCACCTGGGACAGGGCGGCCTACGAGCAGTACGTC. Amino acid sequence: CASTWDRAAYEQYV.

The genes are TRBV19 and TRBJ1-6; 7 bases line up with TRBD1. This CDR3 has 14 amino acids. The V gene's germline CDR1 is LNHDA and CDR2 SQIVND (reference sequence). The V and J ends lost 3 bases and 10 bases, in that order; junction bases with no gene match: 6. The CDR3 DNA is TGTGCCAGTAGTATTTCAGGGGGTGAATCACCCCTCCACTTT. As protein: CASSISGGESPLHF.

Here the CDR3 reads CASSPSERRGGEQFF. In nucleotides, the CDR3 is TGTGCCAGTAGCCCGAGCGAGCGCAGGGGCGGTGAGCAGTTCTTC. J is TRBJ2-1 and V is TRBV19, with D perhaps TRBD1 (6 bases). There are 15 residues in the CDR3. CDR1 is LNHDA and CDR2 is SQIVND in the germline V gene (reference sequence). Trimming stripped 6 bases from V and 9 bases from J, with 21 bases between.

The chain employs TRBV9 and TRBJ1-2; 9 positions agree with TRBD1. Trimming took 4 bases from V and 0 from J; bases not matched to a gene: 10. Germline-derived CDR1 and CDR2 are SGDLS and YYNGEE. This CDR3 has 17 amino acids. The CDR3 region is CASSSPGQGKSNYGYTF. The CDR3 DNA sequence: TGTGCCAGCAGCAGCCCGGGACAGGGTAAATCTAACTATGGCTACACCTTC.

The chain has TRBV6-5 and TRBJ1-2, with D tentatively TRBD1 (5 bases). V was cut by 0 bases and J by 6 bases, with 11 bases left in between. The CDR3 sequence is 14 residues long. CDR1 MNHEY and CDR2 SVGAGI come from the germline V gene. CDR3: CASSYSGAGDGYTF. The CDR3 bases are TGTGCCAGCAGTTACTCAGGGGCGGGAGATGGCTACACCTTC.

The chain employs TRBV3-1 (or the pseudogene TRBV3-2) and TRBJ1-6; 7 nucleotides line up with TRBD1. CDR1 is LGHDT and CDR2 is YNNKEL in the germline V gene (reference sequence). The CDR3 sequence is 16 residues long. V lost 3 bases, J lost 7 bases, and 9 bases stayed unmatched. CDR3 bases: TGTGCCAGCAGCCAGGGGTCGGCAGGGGGGAATTCACCCCTCCACTTT. This sequence encodes CASSQGSAGGNSPLHF.

V usage is TRBV19 and J usage is TRBJ1-1; D might be TRBD1 (5 bases). V dropped 1 base and J dropped 9 bases, with 18 bases sitting between them. Germline V lookup: CDR1 LNHDA, CDR2 SQIVND (reference sequence). The CDR3 has 15 residues. CDR3 residues: CASSIGRGYTEKAFF. CDR3 DNA: TGTGCCAGTAGTATAGGTCGGGGGTATACAGAGAAAGCTTTCTTT.

The chain combines TRBV7-2 with TRBJ2-7, with 9 bases fitting TRBD1. Trimming at V came to 5 bases and at J to 3 bases, leaving 11 bases not matched to a gene. CDR3 size: 16 residues. Germline V gene sequence: CDR1 SGHTA, CDR2 FQGNSA. The CDR3 is CASSALPGQGLYEQYF. DNA for the CDR3: TGTGCCAGCAGCGCCCTCCCGGGACAGGGTCTCTACGAGCAGTACTTC.